Presented here are 21 T cell receptor beta chains from one specimen sequenced in a study of T cells in localized non-small cell lung cancer. Libraries were prepared by immunoSEQ multiplex PCR; TCRdb keeps only in-frame clonotypes and omits some of them. Here the sample spans roughly 1,200 clones, 20% being singletons. This material consisted of normal lung tissue next to the tumor, taken before any cancer treatment. These receptors were obtained from a male donor at least 60 years old with stage I lung adenocarcinoma.

Sample share makes this clone medium-sized. The J gene is TRBJ1-4, the V gene TRBV9, with D hard to call. The V end lost 0 bases, the J end lost 1 base, and 4 bases lay between the germline ends. The germline CDR1 and CDR2 sequences are SGDLS and YYNGEE. This CDR3 has 14 amino acids. CDR3 nucleotides: TGTGCCAGCAGCGTAGGCAGAACTAATGAAAAACTGTTTTTT. Translation gives CASSVGRTNEKLFF.

The J gene is TRBJ1-1, the V gene TRBV5-1; tentatively, D is TRBD1 (5 bases). V was cut by 3 bases and J by 5 bases, with 17 bases left in between. The CDR3 loop spans 15 amino acids. CDR1 is SGHRS and CDR2 is YFSETQ in the germline V gene. The CDR3 protein is CASSSLGRSGTEAFF. The CDR3 nucleotides read TGCGCCAGCAGCTCCCTCGGGCGTTCAGGGACTGAAGCTTTCTTT.

CDR3 DNA sequence: TGTGCCAGCAGTTTACCCGATAGACAGGGGGCGGGAGAAAAACTGTTTTTT. It codes for CASSLPDRQGAGEKLFF. V is TRBV28 and J is TRBJ1-4; TRBD1 matches 10 bases. CDR1 and CDR2 (germline): MDHEN, SYDVKM. V was pared by 2 bases and J by 8 bases, with 11 bases of the junction left unmatched. This CDR3 region has 17 residues.

This clone was seen a few times. The chain is built from TRBV5-1 and TRBJ2-5; TRBD1 agrees at 10 bases. Germline CDR1 is SGHRS and CDR2 is YFSETQ. This CDR3 contains 16 residues. J lost 3 bases, V lost 0 bases, and 5 bases had no gene match. The CDR3 coding sequence is TGCGCCAGCAGCTTGGCCAGGACAGGGGGAGAAGAGACCCAGTACTTC. Translated, it gives CASSLARTGGEETQYF.

This CDR3 reads CASSPPDRATNEKLFF. In DNA, the CDR3 is TGTGCCAGCTCACCACCGGACCGTGCAACTAATGAAAAACTGTTTTTT. This chain joins TRBV18 and TRBJ1-4; D is ambiguous. Looked up from germline, CDR1 is KGHSH and CDR2 is LQKENI. V gave up 0 bases and J gave up 0 bases, with 8 bases separating them. This CDR3 spans 16 amino acids.

This clone is deemed medium-sized (0.01 to 0.1%). The chain joins TRBV9 to TRBJ2-5; 9 bases fit TRBD1. Germline-derived CDR1 and CDR2 are SGDLS and YYNGEE. The CDR3 is made up of 16 amino acids. The V segment lost 4 bases and the J segment 2 bases; nucleotides outside the gene matches: 9. The CDR3 here is CASSPPTGGIQETQYF. As DNA, the CDR3 is TGTGCCAGCAGCCCCCCGACAGGGGGAATACAAGAGACCCAGTACTTC.

This clone showed up just a few times. This sequence joins TRBV16 and TRBJ2-6; the D is unclear. This CDR3 has 15 amino acids. CDR1 is KGHSY, CDR2 FQNENV, per germline. V was trimmed by 0 bases and J by 9 bases, leaving 12 bases between them. The CDR3 DNA follows: TGTGCCAGCAGCCAATCGTGGGCCGCTAACAACGTCCTGACTTTC. Its protein product is CASSQSWAANNVLTF.

The chain links TRBV11-3 to TRBJ1-6, with a tentative D call TRBD1 (5 bases). Germline lookup yields CDR1 SGHNT and CDR2 YENEEA. With 5 bases removed from V and 10 bases from J, the gap between germline ends came to 18 bases. The CDR3 runs to 15 residues. The CDR3 DNA is TGTGCCAGCAGCCCCTTGGAGGGGATGGGATCACCCCTCCACTTT. Its translation: CASSPLEGMGSPLHF.

This clone is termed medium-sized. The genes are TRBV6-8 and TRBJ1-6; D remains ambiguous. The CDR3 runs 16 residues. Germline V gene data show CDR1 as MNHGY and CDR2 as SAAAGT. V was trimmed by 5 bases and J by 0 bases, leaving 11 bases between them. CDR3 nucleotide sequence: TGTGCCAGCAGTGATAACGCGAGCTCCTATAATTCACCCCTCCACTTT. It is translated as CASSDNASSYNSPLHF.

This clone was recorded a few times. The chain joins TRBV6-8 to TRBJ1-1; possible D gene TRBD1, 5 bases. Between the trimmed V and J ends, which lost 6 bases and 5 bases, there was a span of 10 bases. The CDR3 has 12 residues. The germline V gene encodes CDR1 MNHGY and CDR2 SAAAGT. CDR3 loop: CASSQWGTEAFF. The CDR3 nucleotides are TGTGCCAGCAGCCAGTGGGGGACTGAAGCTTTCTTT.

This clone has only a few counts. This sequence joins TRBV11-3 and TRBJ1-6, with 8 bases aligning to TRBD1. The CDR3 covers 16 residues. V dropped 5 bases and J dropped 6; count of bases not matched to a gene: 9. CDR1 SGHNT and CDR2 YENEEA come from the germline V gene. CDR3 loop: CASSRGQGRGNSPLHF. The CDR3, as DNA: TGTGCCAGCAGCCGCGGACAGGGCCGAGGTAATTCACCCCTCCACTTT. The full variable domain, completed using reference TRBV11-3 and TRBJ1-6, is EAGVVQSPRYKIIEKKQPVAFWCNPISGHNTLYWYLQNLGQGPELLIRYENEEAVDDSQLPKDRFSAERLKGVDSTLKIQPAELGDSAVYLCASSRGQGRGNSPLHFGNGTRLTVT.

V is TRBV11-3 and J is TRBJ1-1; D not certain. V was shortened by 2 bases and J by 3 bases, with 10 bases between the two germline ends. The CDR3 length is 14 residues. The germline V gene has CDR1 SGHNT and CDR2 YENEEA. CDR3 DNA sequence: TGTGCCAGCAGCTTACGTTTGGGAGACACTGAAGCTTTCTTT. Protein product: CASSLRLGDTEAFF.

This chain connects TRBV19 to TRBJ1-2; a possible D gene is TRBD1 (6 bases). V lost 4 bases to trimming and J lost 2 bases, with 8 bases between them. The germline V gene has CDR1 LNHDA and CDR2 SQIVND (reference sequence). The length of the CDR3 is 13 residues. The CDR3 loop is CASSNDRNYGYTF. The CDR3 DNA is TGTGCCAGTAGTAACGACAGGAACTATGGCTACACCTTC.

There are a few counts of this clone. V is TRBV6-1 and J is TRBJ1-2; D remains ambiguous. Trimming took off 0 bases at V and 0 bases at J, with 14 bases between the two ends. Looked up from germline, CDR1 is MNHNS and CDR2 is SASEGT. The CDR3 spans 17 residues. The CDR3 DNA reads as TGTGCCAGCAGTGAAGCAAAGGTGGTGGGGACTAACTATGGCTACACCTTC. It translates to CASSEAKVVGTNYGYTF.

This clone has just a few counts. The chain uses TRBV4-1 and TRBJ1-2, with D unclear. V gave up 2 bases and J gave up 5 bases, with 18 bases separating them. The length of the CDR3 is 16 residues. Germline CDR1 MGHRA, CDR2 YSYEKL. The DNA for the CDR3 is TGCGCCAGCAGCCAAAACCGAGCGGGAAGTACTTATGGCTACACCTTC. Its translation is CASSQNRAGSTYGYTF.

This clone is deemed medium-sized (0.01 to 0.1%). This CDR3 reads CATQRGENTEAFF. The CDR3 nucleotides read TGTGCCACCCAGCGTGGGGAGAACACTGAAGCTTTCTTT. The rearrangement uses TRBV6-8 and TRBJ1-1; D remains unclear. This CDR3 spans 13 amino acids. The V gene lost 10 bases and the J gene lost 1 base, with 13 bases spanning the gap. CDR1 and CDR2 (germline): MNHGY, SAAAGT.

This clone occurred a few times. V and J are TRBV6-8 and TRBJ1-1; D is uncertain. The CDR3 totals 17 residues. The germline V and J ends were trimmed by 6 bases and 0 bases, with 20 bases remaining between them. Germline CDR1 is MNHGY and CDR2 is SAAAGT. CDR3 sequence (DNA): TGTGCCAGCAGCCCCAAGGTTTGGCCGGGAATGAACACTGAAGCTTTCTTT. Residues: CASSPKVWPGMNTEAFF.

In this sample, this clone is large. The V gene is TRBV9, the J gene TRBJ2-5, with 9 bases fitting TRBD2. There are 16 residues in the CDR3. The V segment lost 4 bases and the J segment 2 bases; nucleotides outside the gene matches: 9. Per the germline V gene, CDR1 is SGDLS and CDR2 is YYNGEE. CDR3 sequence: CASSPPSGGLQETQYF. The CDR3 DNA reads as TGTGCCAGCAGCCCCCCCAGCGGGGGGCTACAAGAGACCCAGTACTTC.

The rearrangement joins TRBV19 to TRBJ1-1; 8 bases are shared with TRBD1. CDR1 and CDR2 from the germline V gene are LNHDA and SQIVND (reference sequence). V dropped 3 bases and J dropped 5; count of bases not matched to a gene: 5. CDR3 length: 14 residues. The CDR3 loop reads CASSIETGETEAFF. The CDR3 region has the DNA TGTGCCAGTAGTATCGAGACAGGGGAGACTGAAGCTTTCTTT.

The V gene is TRBV5-1, the J gene TRBJ2-2; no reliable D call. V lost 0 bases and J lost 1, with 7 bases in between. The CDR3 spans 15 residues. In germline, CDR1 is SGHRS, CDR2 YFSETQ. CDR3 coding DNA: TGCGCCAGCAGCTTGGCTTCGCAGAACACCGGGGAGCTGTTTTTT. Translation gives CASSLASQNTGELFF.

This clone was seen only a few times. The chain is built from TRBV9 and TRBJ2-3, with TRBD2 identical over 7 bases. With V trimmed by 0 bases and J by 6 bases, 10 bases remained unmatched. CDR1 is SGDLS and CDR2 is YYNGEE in the germline V gene. This CDR3 is 16 amino acids long. The CDR3 spells CASSVGVGGGLDTQYF. CDR3 nucleotides: TGTGCCAGCAGCGTAGGAGTGGGGGGAGGGTTGGATACGCAGTATTTT.